The source of this T cell receptor beta chain is a study of cytomegalovirus exposure and HLA in healthy donors. PCR employed 60 Vbeta and 13 Jbeta primers. TCRdb's copy holds only in-frame clones and misses some; the assay was immunoSEQ multiplex PCR. The sample contains about 160,000 clones, 80% of which appear only once. The CDR3 spans 14 residues. With V trimmed by 6 bases and J by 1 base, 5 bases remained unmatched. CDR1 SNHLY and CDR2 FYNNEI come from the germline V gene. The sequenced material came from PBMCs. The receptor's source is a man aged 25 to 45 in good health and CMV-seronegative. The chain employs TRBV2 and TRBJ2-5; 7 bases are a match to TRBD2. The CDR3 is CASRGGTFQETQYF. The CDR3 DNA reads as TGTGCCAGCAGGGGGGGGACTTTCCAAGAGACCCAGTACTTC.